The 15 T cell receptor beta chains below were found in one sample sequenced in a study of T-cell memory formation after mild COVID-19. One entry per CDR3 protein, called by TCRdb with MiXCR from the 5' RACE reads. The sample includes 300,000 or so distinct CDR3 sequences, around a sixth of them seen just once. Material for sequencing was PBMCs or a T cell subset sorted from them (not recorded which). The receptors originated from a man younger than 35 who had mild COVID-19 (a few samples of this study predate the infection). Cell type and time point are not known.

This clonotype has only a few counts. The rearrangement joins TRBV11-2 to TRBJ2-3; D is unresolved. CDR1 and CDR2 (germline): SGHAT, FQNNGV. The V and J ends lost 7 bases and 6 bases respectively, with 14 bases between them. CDR3 length: 13 residues. The CDR3: CASTPAPGDTQYF. Here the CDR3 DNA reads TGTGCCAGCACACCCGCCCCCGGGGATACGCAGTATTTT.

This chain joins TRBV5-5 and TRBJ2-2; 7 bases fit TRBD1. V shed 4 bases, J shed 5 bases, and the junction held 5 bases outside the gene matches. The CDR3 length is 14 residues. Germline values: CDR1 SGHKS, CDR2 YYEKEE (reference sequence). CDR3 region: CASSEGARTGELFF. CDR3 coding DNA: TGTGCCAGCAGCGAGGGGGCGAGGACCGGGGAGCTGTTTTTT.

A few counts support this clonotype. In nucleotides, the CDR3 is TGCGCCAGCAGCTTGGCCGGTTTCCAAGAGACCCAGTACTTC. Amino acid sequence: CASSLAGFQETQYF. This sequence joins TRBV5-1 and TRBJ2-5, with unresolved D. The V and J ends lost 0 bases and 1 base respectively, with 7 bases between them. Germline V gives CDR1 SGHRS, CDR2 YFSETQ. The CDR3 length is 14 residues.

The rearrangement uses TRBV18 and TRBJ1-1; 7 bases map to TRBD1. The trim removed 6 bases at V and 3 bases at J, leaving 4 bases unmatched. The CDR3 sequence is 13 residues long. Germline CDR1 reads KGHSH; CDR2 reads LQKENI. The CDR3 loop reads CASSHGQDTEAFF. As DNA, the CDR3 is TGTGCCAGCTCTCACGGACAGGACACTGAAGCTTTCTTT. The whole variable domain, remainder taken from reference TRBV18 and TRBJ1-1, is NAGVMQNPRHLVRRRGQEARLRCSPMKGHSHVYWYRQLPEEGLKFMVYLQKENIIDESGMPKERFSAEFPKEGPSILRIQQVVRGDSAAYFCASSHGQDTEAFFGQGTRLTVV.

In its sample, this clonotype was seen a few times. V and J are TRBV5-1 and TRBJ2-4, with D maybe TRBD1 (7 bases). This CDR3 spans 21 amino acids. Trimming removed 2 bases at V and 4 bases at J, with 31 bases between. Germline CDR1 is SGHRS and CDR2 is YFSETQ. The CDR3 nucleotides are TGCGCCAGCAGCTTTTCTGAGGCAGGGGGGATTTACTTGCGACAGAAAAACATTCAGTACTTC. This codes for CASSFSEAGGIYLRQKNIQYF.

This chain connects TRBV20-1 to TRBJ1-5; 7 bases match TRBD1. Germline V gives CDR1 DFQATT, CDR2 SNEGSKA (reference sequence). The V gene end was trimmed by 6 bases and the J gene end by 7 bases; junction bases not matched to a gene: 9. The length of the CDR3 is 13 residues. CDR3 region: CSAVTGVGQPQHF. The CDR3 bases are TGCAGTGCGGTTACAGGGGTCGGCCAGCCCCAGCATTTT.

This chain's CDR3 is CASDRGDQDGYTF. The CDR3 region has the DNA TGTGCCAGCGATCGGGGGGATCAGGATGGCTACACCTTC. The J gene is TRBJ1-2, the V gene TRBV12-3 or TRBV12-4; possible D gene TRBD1, 5 bases. The germline V and J ends were trimmed by 8 bases and 6 bases, with 16 bases remaining between them. The CDR3 runs to 13 residues.

The chain is built from TRBV5-1 and TRBJ2-7; perhaps TRBD1 as D (5 bases). Trimming shortened V by 9 bases and J by 3 bases, and 16 bases separated the two germline ends. This CDR3 region has 13 residues. Per the germline V gene, CDR1 is SGHRS and CDR2 is YFSETQ. DNA for the CDR3: TGCGCCAAACCCCCGGACAAGTACTACGAGCAGTACGTC. Translation: CAKPPDKYYEQYV.

This chain's CDR3 is CASSLWTSSYNEQFF. The CDR3 coding sequence is TGCGCCAGCAGCTTATGGACGAGCTCCTACAATGAGCAGTTCTTC. J is TRBJ2-1 and V is TRBV5-1; D is unclear. Per the germline V gene, CDR1 is SGHRS and CDR2 is YFSETQ. The CDR3 has 15 amino acids. V was trimmed by 2 bases and J by 0 bases, leaving 9 bases between them.

This clonotype has more than one count but fewer than ten. The J gene is TRBJ2-5, the V gene TRBV12-3 or TRBV12-4, with unresolved D. Trimming pared 5 bases from V and 1 base from J, leaving 8 bases between. This CDR3 has 13 amino acids. CDR3 bases: TGTGCCAGCAGTCGGACGGCCCAAGAGACCCAGTACTTC. Protein product: CASSRTAQETQYF.

The rearrangement uses TRBV7-9 and TRBJ2-6, with D perhaps TRBD1 (6 bases). The CDR3 extends over 18 amino acids. From germline, CDR1 is SEHNR and CDR2 FQNEAQ (reference sequence). V dropped 2 bases and J dropped 1 base, with 15 bases sitting between them. The CDR3 coding sequence is TGTGCCAGCAGCTTATTTAGGACAGTCGGGTCTGGGGCCAACGTCCTGACTTTC. Encoded protein: CASSLFRTVGSGANVLTF.

The V and J genes are TRBV15 and TRBJ2-5, with TRBD1 as a possible D gene (5 bases). The V gene's germline CDR1 is LNHNV and CDR2 YYDKDF (reference sequence). Trimming left V 4 bases short and J 0 bases short, with 6 bases between. CDR3 length equals 13 residues. The chain's CDR3 is CATSKDNQETQYF. In DNA form, the CDR3 reads TGTGCCACCAGCAAGGACAACCAAGAGACCCAGTACTTC.

The gene calls are TRBV29-1 and TRBJ2-3; D is undetermined. Germline CDR1 and CDR2: SQVTM and ANQGSEA. CDR3 length: 13 residues. Trimming removed 6 bases at V and 5 bases at J, with 15 bases between. The CDR3: CSVVGPQLDTQYF. CDR3 nucleotides: TGCAGCGTCGTCGGGCCCCAGCTAGATACGCAGTATTTT.

The chain employs TRBV6-5 and TRBJ1-5, with D perhaps matching TRBD1 (6 bases). The germline gives CDR1 MNHEY, CDR2 SVGAGI. Trimming took off 2 bases at V and 5 bases at J, with 10 bases between the two ends. The CDR3 length is 14 residues. The CDR3 loop is CASSYTPGDQPQHF. The CDR3, as DNA: TGTGCCAGCAGTTACACCCCAGGGGATCAGCCCCAGCATTTT.

The chain combines TRBV5-1 with TRBJ2-5, with 8 bases aligning to TRBD1. V lost 4 bases to trimming and J lost 4 bases; unmatched junction nucleotides: 6. Germline V gene sequence: CDR1 SGHRS, CDR2 YFSETQ. CDR3 length equals 14 residues. The CDR3 reads CASSAGDRRETQYF. The CDR3 DNA sequence: TGCGCCAGCAGCGCCGGGGACAGGAGAGAGACCCAGTACTTC.